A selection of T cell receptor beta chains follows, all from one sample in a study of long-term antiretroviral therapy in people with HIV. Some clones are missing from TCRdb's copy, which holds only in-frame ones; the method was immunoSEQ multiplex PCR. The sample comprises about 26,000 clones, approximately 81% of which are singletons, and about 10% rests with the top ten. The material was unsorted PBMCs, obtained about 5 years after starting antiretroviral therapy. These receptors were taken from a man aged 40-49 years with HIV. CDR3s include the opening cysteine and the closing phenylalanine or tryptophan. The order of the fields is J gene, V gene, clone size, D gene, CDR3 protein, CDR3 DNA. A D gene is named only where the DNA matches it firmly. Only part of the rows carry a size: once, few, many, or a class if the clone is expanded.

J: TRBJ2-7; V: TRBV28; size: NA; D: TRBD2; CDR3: CASSTPGLAAEQYF; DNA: TGTGCCAGCAGTACTCCGGGACTAGCGGCCGAGCAGTACTTC
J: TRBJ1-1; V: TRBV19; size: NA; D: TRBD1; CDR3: CASSVTGGFGTEAFF; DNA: TGTGCCAGTAGTGTGACAGGGGGCTTTGGGACTGAAGCTTTCTTT
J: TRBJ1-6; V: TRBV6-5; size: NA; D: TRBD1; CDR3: CASGVAGGTSPLHF; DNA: TGTGCCAGCGGGGTGGCAGGGGGTACTTCACCCCTCCACTTT
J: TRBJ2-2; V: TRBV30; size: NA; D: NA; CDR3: CACRRLTNTGELFF; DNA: TGTGCCTGCCGAAGACTGACGAACACCGGGGAGCTGTTTTTT
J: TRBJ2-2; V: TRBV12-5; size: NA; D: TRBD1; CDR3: CASGLLPGGKELFF; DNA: TGTGCTAGTGGTTTATTACCAGGGGGCAAGGAGCTGTTTTTT
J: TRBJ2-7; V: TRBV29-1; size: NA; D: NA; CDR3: CSQQSSYEQYF; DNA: TGCAGCCAACAGAGCTCCTACGAGCAGTACTTC
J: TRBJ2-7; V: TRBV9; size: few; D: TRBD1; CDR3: CASSTSRTGGWDEQYF; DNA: TGTGCCAGCAGCACATCCAGGACAGGGGGGTGGGACGAGCAGTACTTC
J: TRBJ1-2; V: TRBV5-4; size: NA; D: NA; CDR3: CASSLERETYGYTF; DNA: TGTGCCAGCAGCTTGGAGCGGGAAACCTATGGCTACACCTTC
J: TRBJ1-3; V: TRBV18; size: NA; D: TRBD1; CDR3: CASSGPTGGIGNTIYF; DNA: TGTGCCAGCTCCGGCCCGACAGGGGGCATTGGAAACACCATATATTTT
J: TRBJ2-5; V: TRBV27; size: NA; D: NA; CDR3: CASRKASWETQYF; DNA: TGTGCCAGCAGGAAGGCTAGCTGGGAGACCCAGTACTTC
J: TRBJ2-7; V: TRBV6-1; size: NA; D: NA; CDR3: CASSDRGRYYEQYF; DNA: TGTGCCAGCAGTGACAGGGGTCGGTACTACGAGCAGTACTTC
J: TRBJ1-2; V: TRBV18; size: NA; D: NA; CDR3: CASQGMGGYTF; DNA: TGTGCCAGCCAAGGGATGGGTGGCTACACCTTC
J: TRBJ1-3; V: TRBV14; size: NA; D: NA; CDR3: CAFTGSSGNTIYF; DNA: TGTGCCTTCACGGGGAGCTCTGGAAACACCATATATTTT
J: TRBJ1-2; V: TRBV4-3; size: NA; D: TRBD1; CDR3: CASSQLQGNSEGYTF; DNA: TGCGCCAGCAGCCAATTACAGGGGAATTCCGAGGGCTACACCTTC
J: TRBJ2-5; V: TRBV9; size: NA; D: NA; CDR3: CASSADPYSQLRPETQYF; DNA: TGTGCCAGCAGCGCCGACCCTTACTCACAGTTACGGCCAGAGACCCAGTACTTC
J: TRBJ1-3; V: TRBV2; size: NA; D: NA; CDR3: CASSEQGTSGNTIYF; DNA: TGTGCCAGCAGTGAACAGGGGACGTCCGGCAACACCATATATTTT
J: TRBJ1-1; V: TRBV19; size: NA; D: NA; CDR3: CASSTPPIGQTAFF; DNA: TGTGCCAGTAGTACCCCCCCGATCGGGCAGACAGCTTTCTTT